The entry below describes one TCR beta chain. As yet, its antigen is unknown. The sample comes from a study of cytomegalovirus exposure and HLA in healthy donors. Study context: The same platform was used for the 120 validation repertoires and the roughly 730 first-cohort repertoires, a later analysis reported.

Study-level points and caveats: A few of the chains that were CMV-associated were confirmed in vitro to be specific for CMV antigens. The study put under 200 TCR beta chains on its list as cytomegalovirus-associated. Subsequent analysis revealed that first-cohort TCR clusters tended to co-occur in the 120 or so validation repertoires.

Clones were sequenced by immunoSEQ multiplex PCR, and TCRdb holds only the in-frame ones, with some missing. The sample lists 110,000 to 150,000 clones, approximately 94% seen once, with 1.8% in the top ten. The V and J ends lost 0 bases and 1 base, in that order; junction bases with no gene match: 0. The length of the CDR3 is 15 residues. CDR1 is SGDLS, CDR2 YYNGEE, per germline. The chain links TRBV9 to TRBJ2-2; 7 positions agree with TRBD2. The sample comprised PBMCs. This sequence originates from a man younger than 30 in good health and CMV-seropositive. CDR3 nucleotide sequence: TGTGCCAGCAGCGTAGCGGGAGGGAACACCGGGGAGCTGTTTTTT. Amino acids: CASSVAGGNTGELFF.